Sequencing of this T cell receptor (beta chain) was carried out in a study of blood T cell repertoires in COVID-19. Across the study: Italy, Spain and the United States were the sources of the convalescent and acute COVID-19 samples. The cDNA or gDNA used as material had been derived from T cells, B-cell-depleted T cells, or PBMCs.

In the original analysis: Estimation of nucleated cell counts was performed using reference gene primer amplification. Measured with immunoSEQ multiplex PCR; TCRdb has only the in-frame clones, and not every one. The V and J calls and clone size were taken over from that table, and D and trimming were inferred from the DNA. The repertoire includes around 280,000 clones, 70% to 90% of them detected once, and roughly 1.9% sits in the top ten. The V gene's germline CDR1 is SGHTA and CDR2 FQGTGA. The CDR3 spans 18 residues. Trimming took off 2 bases at V and 1 base at J, with 18 bases between the two ends.

The receptor comes from a woman in her thirties who had recovered from COVID-19. The chain combines TRBV7-3 with TRBJ2-1; D is possibly TRBD2 (5 bases). The sequenced sample consisted of peripheral blood. CDR3 sequence (DNA): TGTGCCAGCAGCTTAGAAGGTATGGGAGCCGGTTCCTACAATGAGCAGTTCTTC. The encoded protein is CASSLEGMGAGSYNEQFF.